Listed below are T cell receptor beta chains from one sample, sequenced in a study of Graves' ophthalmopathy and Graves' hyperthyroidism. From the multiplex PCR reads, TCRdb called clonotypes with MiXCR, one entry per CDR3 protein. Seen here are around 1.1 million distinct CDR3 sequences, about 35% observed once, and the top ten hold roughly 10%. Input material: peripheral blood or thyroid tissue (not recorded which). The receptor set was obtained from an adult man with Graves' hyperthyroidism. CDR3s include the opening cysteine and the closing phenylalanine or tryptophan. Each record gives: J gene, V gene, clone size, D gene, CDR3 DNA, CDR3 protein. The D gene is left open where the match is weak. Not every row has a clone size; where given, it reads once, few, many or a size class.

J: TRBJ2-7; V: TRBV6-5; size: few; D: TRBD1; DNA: TGTGCCAGCAGGACAGGGGAGAGAGAGCAGTACTTC; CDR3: CASRTGEREQYF
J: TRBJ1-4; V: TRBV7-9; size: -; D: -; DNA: TGTGCCAGCAGGAAAGAGGGGTTTCATAATGAAAAACTGTTTTTT; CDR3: CASRKEGFHNEKLFF
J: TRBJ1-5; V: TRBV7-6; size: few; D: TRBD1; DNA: TGTGCCAGCAGCCCCCGACAGGGCCAGCTGCCCCAGCATTTT; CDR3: CASSPRQGQLPQHF
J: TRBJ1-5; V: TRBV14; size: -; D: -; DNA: TGTGCCAGCAGCCAAGGTACTCGGGGCAATCAGCCCCAGCATTTT; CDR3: CASSQGTRGNQPQHF
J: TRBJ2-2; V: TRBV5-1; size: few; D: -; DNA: TGCGCCAGCAGCTTAAAGACGGAAAACACCGGGGAGCTGTTTTTT; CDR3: CASSLKTENTGELFF
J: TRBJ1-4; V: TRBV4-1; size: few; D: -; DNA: TGCGCCAGCAGCCAAGGATTGGTGAGGGTGGCCGGAATGAGACTGTTTTTT; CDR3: CASSQGLVRVAGMRLFF
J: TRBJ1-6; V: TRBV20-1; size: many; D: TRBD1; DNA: TGCAGTGCTAGGCAGGGGGCTAGGTCCTATAATTCACCCCTCCACTTT; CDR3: CSARQGARSYNSPLHF
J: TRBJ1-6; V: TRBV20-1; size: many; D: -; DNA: TGCAGTGCTAGAGATCCTCGGGCAGGGAGGCCACCCCTCCACTTT; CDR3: CSARDPRAGRPPLHF
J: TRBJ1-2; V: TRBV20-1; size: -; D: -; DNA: TGCAGTGCTAGCGTGTATCGTGACAGAAACTATGGCTACACCTTC; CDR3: CSASVYRDRNYGYTF
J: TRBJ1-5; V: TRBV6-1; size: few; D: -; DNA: TGTGCCAGCAGTGACTGGGACTCTCTGAATCAGCCCCAGCTTTTT; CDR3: CASSDWDSLNQPQLF
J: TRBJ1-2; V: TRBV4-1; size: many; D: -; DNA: TGCGCCAGCAGCCGGAGGACGGACCTAGACTATGGCTACACCTTC; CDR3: CASSRRTDLDYGYTF
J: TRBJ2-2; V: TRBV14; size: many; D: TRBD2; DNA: TGTGCCAGCAGCCGACGGACTAGCGGGAGCAGCGGGGAGCTGTTTTTT; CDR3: CASSRRTSGSSGELFF
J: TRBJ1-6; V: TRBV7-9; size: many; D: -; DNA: TGTGCCAGCAGCTTAGTTGTAGGTAATTCACCCCTCCACTTT; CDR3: CASSLVVGNSPLHF
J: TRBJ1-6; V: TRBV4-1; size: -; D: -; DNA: TGCGCCAGCAGCCTAGATGGAGGCCGCTCCTATAATTCACCCCTCCACTTT; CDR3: CASSLDGGRSYNSPLHF
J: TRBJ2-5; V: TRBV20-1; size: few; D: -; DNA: TGCAGTGCTAGAGATCTGGTCGGCGCGGATATCCGGGAGACCCAGTACTTC; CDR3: CSARDLVGADIRETQYF
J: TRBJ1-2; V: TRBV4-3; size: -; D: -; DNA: TGCGCCAGCAGCCAAGATGGCAGCGCTAACTATGGCTACACCTTC; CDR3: CASSQDGSANYGYTF
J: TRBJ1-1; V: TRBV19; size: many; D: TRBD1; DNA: TGTGCCAGTCTCGGACAGGGGAACACTGAAGCTTTCTTT; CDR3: CASLGQGNTEAFF
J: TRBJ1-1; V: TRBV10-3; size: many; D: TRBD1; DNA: TGTGCCATCAGGGGACAGGGGAACACTGAAGCTTTCTTT; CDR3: CAIRGQGNTEAFF
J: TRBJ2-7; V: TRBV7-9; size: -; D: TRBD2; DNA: TGTGCCAGCAGCCCCACCGGGACTAGAGGCCCGCAGTACTTC; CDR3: CASSPTGTRGPQYF
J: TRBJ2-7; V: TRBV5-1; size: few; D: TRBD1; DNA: TGCGCCAGCAGCTTGGAGGGACAGGGGACCCCCTACGAGCAGTACTTC; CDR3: CASSLEGQGTPYEQYF
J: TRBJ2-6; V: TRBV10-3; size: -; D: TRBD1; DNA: TGTGCCATCAGTGGGGGACAGGGGGCCTACGTCCTGACTTTC; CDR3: CAISGGQGAYVLTF
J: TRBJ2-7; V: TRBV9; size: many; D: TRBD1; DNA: TGTGCCAGCAGCGTAGGTTCGGGACAGGGTTCCTACGAGCAGTACTTC; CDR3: CASSVGSGQGSYEQYF
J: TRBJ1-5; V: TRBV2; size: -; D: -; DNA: TGTGCCAGTCAAGCAGTAGGGCGCAGCCAGCCCCGGCATTTT; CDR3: CASQAVGRSQPRHF
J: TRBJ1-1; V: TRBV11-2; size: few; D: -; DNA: TGTGCCAGCAGCTTAGATTTGGCGGGGGCCCCTGAAGCTTTCTTT; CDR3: CASSLDLAGAPEAFF
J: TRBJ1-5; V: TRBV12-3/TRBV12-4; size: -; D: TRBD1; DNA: TGTGCCAGCAGAACAGGGGGCGCCGGCAATCAGCCCCAGCATTTT; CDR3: CASRTGGAGNQPQHF
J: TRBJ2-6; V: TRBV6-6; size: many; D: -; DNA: TGTGCCAGCAGTGAATTTCCTGGGGCCAACGTCCTGACTTTC; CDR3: CASSEFPGANVLTF
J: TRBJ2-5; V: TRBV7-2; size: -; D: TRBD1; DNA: TGTGCCAGCAGCCTCGGGACAGGGGGACAAGGGACCCAGTACTTC; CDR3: CASSLGTGGQGTQYF
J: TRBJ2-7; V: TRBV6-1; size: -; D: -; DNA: TGTGCCATCTCCCCGGGGGATGTTCGAGCGCAGCAGTACTTC; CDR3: CAISPGDVRAQQYF
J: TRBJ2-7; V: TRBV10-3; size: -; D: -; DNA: TGTGCCATCAGTACGCTGACATTCCACGAGCAGTACTTC; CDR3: CAISTLTFHEQYF
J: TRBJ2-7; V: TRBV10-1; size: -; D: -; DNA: TGTGCCAGCAGCTTAGCGGTGAAAGGGTACGAGCAGTACTTC; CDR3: CASSLAVKGYEQYF
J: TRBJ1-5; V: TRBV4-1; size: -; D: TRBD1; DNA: TGCGCCAGCAGCCAAGATTGGGTTAATTTGACAGGCACAGGGGGTCAGCCCCAGCATTTT; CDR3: CASSQDWVNLTGTGGQPQHF
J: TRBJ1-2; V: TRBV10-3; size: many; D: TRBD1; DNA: TGTGCCATCAGTGGTGGACAGGGGGAGCTTAGTGGCTACACCTTC; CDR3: CAISGGQGELSGYTF
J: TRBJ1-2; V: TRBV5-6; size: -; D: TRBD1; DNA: TGTGCCAGCAGCAGCGGACAGGGTGACTATGGCTACACCTTC; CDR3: CASSSGQGDYGYTF
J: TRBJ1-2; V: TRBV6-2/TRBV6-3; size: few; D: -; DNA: TGTGCCACGGGGAACTATGGCTACACCTTC; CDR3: CATGNYGYTF
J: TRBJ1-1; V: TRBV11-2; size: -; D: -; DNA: TGTGCCAGCAGCGTTCCCCTCACGGACGTGGAGGACACTGAAGCTTTCTTT; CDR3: CASSVPLTDVEDTEAFF
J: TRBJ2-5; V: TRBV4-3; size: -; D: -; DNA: TGCGCCAGCAGCCAAGACGGGGTTGGGGAGACCCAGTACTTC; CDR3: CASSQDGVGETQYF
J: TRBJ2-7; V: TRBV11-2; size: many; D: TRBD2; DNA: TGTGCCAGCAGCTTAAGTGCGGGAGAATTTTACGAGCAGTACTTC; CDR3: CASSLSAGEFYEQYF
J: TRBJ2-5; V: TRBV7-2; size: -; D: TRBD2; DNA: TGTGCCAGCAGGGCCGCGGGACTAGCGGGAAGGGAGACCCAGTACTTC; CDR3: CASRAAGLAGRETQYF
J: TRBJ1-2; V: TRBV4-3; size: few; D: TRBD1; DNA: TGCGCCAGCAGCCAAATGACGGACAGGGGACTGGGCTACACCTTC; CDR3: CASSQMTDRGLGYTF
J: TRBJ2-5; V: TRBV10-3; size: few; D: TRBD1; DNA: TGTGCCATCAGTGAGGCCCAAAGGGACAGCAGGAAGACCCAGTACTTC; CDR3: CAISEAQRDSRKTQYF